This T cell receptor beta chain was observed in a study of CXCR3-negative and CXCR3-positive naive CD8 T cells. UMI-labeled TRB cDNA libraries were prepared by 5' RACE. After re-calling the 5' RACE reads, TCRdb lists one entry per CDR3 protein, DNA absent. Its table records fewer than 55,000 distinct CDR3 sequences. The CDR3 covers 13 residues. Sequenced sample: naive CXCR3- CD8+ T cells from blood. Subset specified: CD45RO-CCR7+CD27+CD95- naive CD8+ T cells lacking CXCR3 (TNR3-). The gene calls are TRBV12-3 or TRBV12-4 and TRBJ2-7. This TCR derives from a human donor in good health. Some clones in this sample may be carry-over from other donors' samples. The CDR3 spells CASSLGDAYEQYF.